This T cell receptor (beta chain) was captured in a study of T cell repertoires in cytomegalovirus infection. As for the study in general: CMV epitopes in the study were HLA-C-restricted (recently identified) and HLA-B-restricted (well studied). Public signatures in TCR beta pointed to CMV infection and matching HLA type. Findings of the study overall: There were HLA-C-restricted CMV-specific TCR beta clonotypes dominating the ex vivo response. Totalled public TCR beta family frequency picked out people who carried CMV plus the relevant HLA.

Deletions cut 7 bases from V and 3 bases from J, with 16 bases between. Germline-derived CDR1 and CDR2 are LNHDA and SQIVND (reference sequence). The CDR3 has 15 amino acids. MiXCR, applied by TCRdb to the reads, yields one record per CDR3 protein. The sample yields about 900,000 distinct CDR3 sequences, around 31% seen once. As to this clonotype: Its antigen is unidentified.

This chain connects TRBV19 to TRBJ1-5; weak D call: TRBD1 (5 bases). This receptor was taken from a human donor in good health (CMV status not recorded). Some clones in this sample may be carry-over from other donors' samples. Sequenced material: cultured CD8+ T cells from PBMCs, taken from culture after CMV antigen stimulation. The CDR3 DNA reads TGTGCCAGTACTATGGGGGGGGTGATCAATCAGCCCCAGCATTTT. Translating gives CASTMGGVINQPQHF.